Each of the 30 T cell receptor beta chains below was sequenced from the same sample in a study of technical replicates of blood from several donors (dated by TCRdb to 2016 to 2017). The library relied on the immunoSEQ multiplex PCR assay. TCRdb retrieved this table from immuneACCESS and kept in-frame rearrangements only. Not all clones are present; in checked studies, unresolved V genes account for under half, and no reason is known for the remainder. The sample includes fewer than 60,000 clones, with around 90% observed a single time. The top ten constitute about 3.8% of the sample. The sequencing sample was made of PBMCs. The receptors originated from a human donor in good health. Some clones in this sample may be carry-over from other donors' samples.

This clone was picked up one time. The CDR3 bases are TGCGCCAGCAGCCAAGATAAGTGGCCAACAGATACGCAGTATTTT. Translating gives CASSQDKWPTDTQYF. The chain employs TRBV4-3 and TRBJ2-3; no clear D. Germline V gene sequence: CDR1 LGHNA, CDR2 YSLEER. This CDR3 is built from 15 residues. V was cut by 0 bases and J by 3 bases, with 10 bases left in between.

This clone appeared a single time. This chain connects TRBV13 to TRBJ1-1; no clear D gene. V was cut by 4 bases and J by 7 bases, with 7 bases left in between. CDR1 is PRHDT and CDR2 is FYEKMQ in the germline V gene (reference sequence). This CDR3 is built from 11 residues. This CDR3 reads CASSYGFEAFF. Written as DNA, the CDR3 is TGTGCCAGCAGCTACGGGTTTGAAGCTTTCTTT. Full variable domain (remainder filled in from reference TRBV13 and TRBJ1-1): AAGVIQSPRHLIKEKRETATLKCYPIPRHDTVYWYQQGPGQDPQFLISFYEKMQSDKGSIPDRFSAQQFSDYHSELNMSSLELGDSALYFCASSYGFEAFFGQGTRLTVV.

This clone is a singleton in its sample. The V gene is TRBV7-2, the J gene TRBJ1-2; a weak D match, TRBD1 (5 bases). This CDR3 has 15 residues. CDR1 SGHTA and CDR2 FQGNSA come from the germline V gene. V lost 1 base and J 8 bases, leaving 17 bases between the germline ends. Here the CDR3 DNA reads TGTGCCAGCAGCTTAGACCCAGGGCCCTTGGGCGGCTACACCTTC. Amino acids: CASSLDPGPLGGYTF.

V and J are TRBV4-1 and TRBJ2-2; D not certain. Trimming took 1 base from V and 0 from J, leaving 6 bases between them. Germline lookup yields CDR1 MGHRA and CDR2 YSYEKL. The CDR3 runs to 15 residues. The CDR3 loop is CASSQVRANTGELFF. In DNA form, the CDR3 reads TGCGCCAGCAGCCAAGTTCGGGCGAACACCGGGGAGCTGTTTTTT.

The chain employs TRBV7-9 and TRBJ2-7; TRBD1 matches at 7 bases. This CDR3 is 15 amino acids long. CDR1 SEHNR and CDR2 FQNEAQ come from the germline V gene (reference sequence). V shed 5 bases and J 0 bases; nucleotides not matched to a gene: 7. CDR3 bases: TGTGCCAGCAGCGCAACGGGACAGCCCTCCTACGAGCAGTACTTC. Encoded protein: CASSATGQPSYEQYF.

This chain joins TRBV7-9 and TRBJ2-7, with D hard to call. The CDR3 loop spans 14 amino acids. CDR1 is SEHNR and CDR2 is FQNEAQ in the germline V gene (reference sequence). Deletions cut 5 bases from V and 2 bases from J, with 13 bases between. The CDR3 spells CASSPPVLTYEQYF. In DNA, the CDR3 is TGTGCCAGCAGCCCCCCAGTTCTCACCTACGAGCAGTACTTC.

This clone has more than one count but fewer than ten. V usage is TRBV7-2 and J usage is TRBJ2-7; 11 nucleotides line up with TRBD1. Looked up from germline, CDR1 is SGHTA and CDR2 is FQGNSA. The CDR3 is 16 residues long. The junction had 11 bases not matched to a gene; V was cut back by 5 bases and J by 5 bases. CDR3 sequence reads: CASSPYRTGGSNEQYF. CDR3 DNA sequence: TGTGCCAGCAGCCCTTACCGGACAGGGGGCTCGAACGAGCAGTACTTC. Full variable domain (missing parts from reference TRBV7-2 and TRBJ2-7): GAGVSQSPSNKVTEKGKDVELRCDPISGHTALYWYRQSLGQGLEFLIYFQGNSAPDKSGLPSDRFSAERTGGSVSTLTIQRTQQEDSAVYLCASSPYRTGGSNEQYFGPGTRLTVT.

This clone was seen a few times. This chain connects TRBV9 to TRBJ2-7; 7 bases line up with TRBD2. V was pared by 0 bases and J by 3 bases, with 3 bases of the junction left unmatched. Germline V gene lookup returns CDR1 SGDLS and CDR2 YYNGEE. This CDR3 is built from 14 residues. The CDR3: CASSVATGGYEQYF. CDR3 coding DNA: TGTGCCAGCAGCGTAGCAACGGGGGGCTACGAGCAGTACTTC.

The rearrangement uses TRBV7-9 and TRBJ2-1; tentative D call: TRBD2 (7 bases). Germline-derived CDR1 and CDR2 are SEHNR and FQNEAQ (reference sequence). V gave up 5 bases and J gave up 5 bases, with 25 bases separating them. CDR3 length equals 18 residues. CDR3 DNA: TGTGCCAGCAGCCTAGGGTTGGTGAGGGGGGGCGTCGACAATGAGCAGTTCTTC. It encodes CASSLGLVRGGVDNEQFF.

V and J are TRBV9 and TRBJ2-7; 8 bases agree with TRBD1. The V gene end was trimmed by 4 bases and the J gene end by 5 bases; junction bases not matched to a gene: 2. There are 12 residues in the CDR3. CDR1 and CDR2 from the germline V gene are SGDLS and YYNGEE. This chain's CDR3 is CASSPDRDEQYF. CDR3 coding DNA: TGTGCCAGCAGCCCGGACAGGGACGAGCAGTACTTC.

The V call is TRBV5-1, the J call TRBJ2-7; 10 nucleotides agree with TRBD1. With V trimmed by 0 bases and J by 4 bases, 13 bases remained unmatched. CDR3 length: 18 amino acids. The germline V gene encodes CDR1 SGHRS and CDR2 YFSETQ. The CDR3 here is CASSLGPPDRGLLYEQYF. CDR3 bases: TGCGCCAGCAGCTTGGGACCCCCAGACAGGGGGCTATTGTACGAGCAGTACTTC.

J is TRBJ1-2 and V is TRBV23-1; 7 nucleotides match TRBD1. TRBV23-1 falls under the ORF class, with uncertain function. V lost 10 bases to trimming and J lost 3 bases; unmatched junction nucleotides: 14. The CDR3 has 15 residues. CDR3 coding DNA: TGCGCCAACACACAAACAGGGGTTTTTGACTATGGCTACACCTTC. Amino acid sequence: CANTQTGVFDYGYTF.

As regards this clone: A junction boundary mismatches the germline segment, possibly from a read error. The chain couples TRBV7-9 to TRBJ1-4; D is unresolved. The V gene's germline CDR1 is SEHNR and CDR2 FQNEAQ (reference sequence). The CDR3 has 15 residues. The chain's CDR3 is CASRLDPGTNEKLFF. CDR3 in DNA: TGTGCCAGCAGGTTAGATCCGGGAACTAATGAAAAACTGTTTTTT. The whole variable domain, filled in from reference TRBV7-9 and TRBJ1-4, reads DTGVSQNPRHKITKRGQNVTFRCDPISEHNRLYWYRQTLGQGPEFLTYFQNEAQLEKSRLLSDRFSAERPKGSFSTLEIQRTEQGDSAMYLCASRLDPGTNEKLFFGSGTQLSVL.

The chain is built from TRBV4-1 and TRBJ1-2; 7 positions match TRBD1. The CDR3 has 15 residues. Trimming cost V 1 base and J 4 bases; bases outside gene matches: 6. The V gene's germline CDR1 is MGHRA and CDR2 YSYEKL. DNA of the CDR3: TGCGCCAGCAGCCAAGGGCCGGGACAGACCTATGGCTACACCTTC. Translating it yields CASSQGPGQTYGYTF.

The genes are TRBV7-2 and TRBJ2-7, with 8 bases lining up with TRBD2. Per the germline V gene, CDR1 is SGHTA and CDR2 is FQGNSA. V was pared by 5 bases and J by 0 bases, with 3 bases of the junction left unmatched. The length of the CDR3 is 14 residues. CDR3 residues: CASSGTSGSYEQYF. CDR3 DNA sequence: TGTGCCAGCAGCGGAACTAGCGGCTCCTACGAGCAGTACTTC. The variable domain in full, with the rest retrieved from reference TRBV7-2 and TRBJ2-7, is GAGVSQSPSNKVTEKGKDVELRCDPISGHTALYWYRQSLGQGLEFLIYFQGNSAPDKSGLPSDRFSAERTGGSVSTLTIQRTQQEDSAVYLCASSGTSGSYEQYFGPGTRLTVT.

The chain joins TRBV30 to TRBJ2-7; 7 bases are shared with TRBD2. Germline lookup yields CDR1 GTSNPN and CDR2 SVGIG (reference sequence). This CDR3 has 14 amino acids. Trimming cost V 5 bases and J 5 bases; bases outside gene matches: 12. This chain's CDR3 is CAWAGEGIKHEQYF. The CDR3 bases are TGTGCCTGGGCGGGGGAGGGAATAAAACACGAGCAGTACTTC.

The CDR3 region is CASSDRGHTYEQYF. The DNA of the CDR3 is TGTGCCAGCAGTGACAGGGGGCACACCTACGAGCAGTACTTC. This chain joins TRBV27 and TRBJ2-7; 10 positions match TRBD1. After removal of 5 bases from V and 2 bases from J, the junction contained 3 bases not matched to a gene. Germline CDR1 is MNHEY and CDR2 is SMNVEV (reference sequence). The length of the CDR3 is 14 residues.

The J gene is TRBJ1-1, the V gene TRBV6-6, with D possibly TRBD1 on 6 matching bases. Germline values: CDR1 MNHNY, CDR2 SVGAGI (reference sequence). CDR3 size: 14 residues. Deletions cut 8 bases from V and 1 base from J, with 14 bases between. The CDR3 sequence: CASGQQGGNTEAFF. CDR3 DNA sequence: TGTGCCAGCGGACAACAGGGTGGGAACACTGAAGCTTTCTTT.

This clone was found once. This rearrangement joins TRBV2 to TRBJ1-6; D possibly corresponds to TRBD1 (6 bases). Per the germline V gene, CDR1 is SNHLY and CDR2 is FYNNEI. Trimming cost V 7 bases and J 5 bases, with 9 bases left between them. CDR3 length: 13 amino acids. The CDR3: CASTQGNNSPLHF. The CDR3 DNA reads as TGTGCCAGCACTCAGGGGAATAATTCACCCCTCCACTTT.

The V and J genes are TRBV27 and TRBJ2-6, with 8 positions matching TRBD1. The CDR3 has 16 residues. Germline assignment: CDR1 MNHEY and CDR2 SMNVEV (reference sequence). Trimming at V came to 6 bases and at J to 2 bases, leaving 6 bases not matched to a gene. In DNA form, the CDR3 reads TGTGCCAGCAGCCGGGACAGGACAGCTGGGGCCAACGTCCTGACTTTC. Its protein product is CASSRDRTAGANVLTF.

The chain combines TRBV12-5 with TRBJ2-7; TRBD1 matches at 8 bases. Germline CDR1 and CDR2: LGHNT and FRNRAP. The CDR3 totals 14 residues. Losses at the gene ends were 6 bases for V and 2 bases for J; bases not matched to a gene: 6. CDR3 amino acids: CASGAGTGPYEQYF. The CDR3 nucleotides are TGTGCTAGTGGGGCCGGGACAGGTCCCTACGAGCAGTACTTC.

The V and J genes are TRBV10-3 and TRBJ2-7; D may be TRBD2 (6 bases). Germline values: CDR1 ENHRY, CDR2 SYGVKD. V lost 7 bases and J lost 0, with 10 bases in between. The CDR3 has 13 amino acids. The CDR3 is CAINSGNSYEQYF. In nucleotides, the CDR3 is TGTGCCATCAATAGCGGAAACTCCTACGAGCAGTACTTC.

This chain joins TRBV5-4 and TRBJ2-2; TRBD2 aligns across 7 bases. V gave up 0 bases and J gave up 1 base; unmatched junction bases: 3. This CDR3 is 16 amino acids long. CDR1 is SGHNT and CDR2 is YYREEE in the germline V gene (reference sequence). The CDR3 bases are TGTGCCAGCAGCTTGGCCCAGCGGGGGAACACCGGGGAGCTGTTTTTT. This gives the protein CASSLAQRGNTGELFF.

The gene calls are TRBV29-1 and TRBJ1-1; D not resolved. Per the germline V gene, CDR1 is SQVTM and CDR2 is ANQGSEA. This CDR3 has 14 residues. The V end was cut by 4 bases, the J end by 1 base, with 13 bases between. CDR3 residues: CSVGVGAANTEAFF. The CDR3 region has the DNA TGCAGCGTTGGAGTAGGTGCGGCGAACACTGAAGCTTTCTTT.

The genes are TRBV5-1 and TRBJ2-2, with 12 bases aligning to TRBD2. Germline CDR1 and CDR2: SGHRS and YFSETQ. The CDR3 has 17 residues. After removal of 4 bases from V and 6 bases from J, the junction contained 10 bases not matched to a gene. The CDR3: CASSPLTSGRASGELFF. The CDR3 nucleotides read TGCGCCAGCAGCCCCCTGACTAGCGGGAGAGCGTCCGGGGAGCTGTTTTTT.

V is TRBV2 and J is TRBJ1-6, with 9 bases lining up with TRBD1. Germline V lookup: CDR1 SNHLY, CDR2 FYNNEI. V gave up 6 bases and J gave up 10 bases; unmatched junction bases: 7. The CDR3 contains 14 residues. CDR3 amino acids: CASSGDRASSPLHF. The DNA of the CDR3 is TGTGCCAGCAGCGGGGACAGGGCCAGCTCACCCCTCCACTTT.

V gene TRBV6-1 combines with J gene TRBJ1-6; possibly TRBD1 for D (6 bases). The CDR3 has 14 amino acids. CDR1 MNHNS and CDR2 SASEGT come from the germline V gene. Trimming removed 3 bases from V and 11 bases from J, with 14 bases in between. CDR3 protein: CASSDGTPYAPLHF. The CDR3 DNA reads TGTGCCAGCAGTGACGGGACACCCTACGCACCCCTCCACTTT.

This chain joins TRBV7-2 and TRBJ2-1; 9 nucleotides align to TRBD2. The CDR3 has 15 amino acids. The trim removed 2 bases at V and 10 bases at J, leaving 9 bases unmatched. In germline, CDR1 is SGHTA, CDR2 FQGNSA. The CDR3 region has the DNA TGTGCCAGCAGCTTATCTGCGGGGGGGCATCGGGAGCAGTTCTTC. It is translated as CASSLSAGGHREQFF.

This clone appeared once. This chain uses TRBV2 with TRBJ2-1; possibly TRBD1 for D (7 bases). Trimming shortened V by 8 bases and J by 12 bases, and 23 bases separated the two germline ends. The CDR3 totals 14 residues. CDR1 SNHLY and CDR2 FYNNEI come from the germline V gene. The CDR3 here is CASAEGQNRDGQFF. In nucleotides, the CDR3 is TGTGCCAGCGCGGAGGGACAGAATAGGGATGGGCAGTTCTTC.

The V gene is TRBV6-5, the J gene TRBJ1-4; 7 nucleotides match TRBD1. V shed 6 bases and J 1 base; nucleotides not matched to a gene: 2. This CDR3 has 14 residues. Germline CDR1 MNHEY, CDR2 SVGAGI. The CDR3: CASRRQGTNEKLFF. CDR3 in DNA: TGTGCCAGCAGGAGACAGGGAACTAATGAAAAACTGTTTTTT.